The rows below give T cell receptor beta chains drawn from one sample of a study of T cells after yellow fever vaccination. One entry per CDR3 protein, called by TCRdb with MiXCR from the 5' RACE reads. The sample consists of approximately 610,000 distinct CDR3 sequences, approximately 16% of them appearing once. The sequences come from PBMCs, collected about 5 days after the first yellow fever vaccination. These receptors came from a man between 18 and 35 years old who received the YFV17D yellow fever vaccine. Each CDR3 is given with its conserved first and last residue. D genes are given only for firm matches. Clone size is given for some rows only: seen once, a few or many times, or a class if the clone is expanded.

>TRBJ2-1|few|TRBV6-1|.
CASTSKMWGVSDNEQFF
TGTGCCAGCACCTCCAAAATGTGGGGGGTGTCGGACAATGAGCAGTTCTTC
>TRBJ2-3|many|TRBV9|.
CASSVGGSTDTQYF
TGTGCCAGCAGCGTAGGGGGGTCCACAGATACGCAGTATTTT
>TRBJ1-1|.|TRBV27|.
CASSLLGGGTEAFF
TGTGCCAGCAGTTTATTAGGAGGGGGCACTGAAGCTTTCTTT
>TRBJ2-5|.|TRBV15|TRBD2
CATSRSGGAYQETQYF
TGTGCCACCAGCAGAAGCGGGGGGGCGTACCAAGAGACCCAGTACTTC
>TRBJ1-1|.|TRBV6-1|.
CASRPNMNTEAFF
TGTGCCAGCAGACCTAACATGAACACTGAAGCTTTCTTT
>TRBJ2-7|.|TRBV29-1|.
CSVGVRLGNDEQYF
TGCAGCGTTGGAGTAAGATTAGGGAACGACGAGCAGTACTTC
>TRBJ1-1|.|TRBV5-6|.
CASRRQANTEAFF
TGTGCCAGCAGGAGACAGGCGAACACTGAAGCTTTCTTT
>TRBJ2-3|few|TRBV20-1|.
CSARDVGISTDTQYF
TGCAGTGCTAGAGATGTAGGGATTAGCACAGATACGCAGTATTTT
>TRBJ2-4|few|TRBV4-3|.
CASSQGWIAKNIQYF
TGCGCCAGCAGCCAAGGGTGGATAGCCAAAAACATTCAGTACTTC
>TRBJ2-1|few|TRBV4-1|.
CASSLKRPPGDLQFF
TGCGCCAGCAGCCTCAAGAGACCCCCGGGGGACCTCCAGTTCTTC
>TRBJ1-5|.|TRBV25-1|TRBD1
CASSDQSGTDSNQPQHF
TGTGCCAGCAGTGACCAATCCGGGACAGATAGCAATCAGCCCCAGCATTTT
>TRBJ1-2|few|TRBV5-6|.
CASSRTWRDGYTF
TGTGCCAGCAGCAGAACGTGGCGGGATGGCTACACCTTC
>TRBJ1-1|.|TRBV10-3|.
CAISDHRGAGTEAFF
TGTGCCATCAGTGACCATCGGGGGGCGGGCACTGAAGCTTTCTTT
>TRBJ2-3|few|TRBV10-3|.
CAISVRDTQYF
TGTGCCATCAGTGTTCGGGATACGCAGTATTTT
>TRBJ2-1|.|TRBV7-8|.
CASSLARPPGNEQFF
TGTGCCAGCAGCTTAGCCCGACCTCCCGGCAATGAGCAGTTCTTC
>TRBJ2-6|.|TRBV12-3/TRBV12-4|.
CASSFRVAQSSGANVLTF
TGTGCCAGCAGTTTTCGGGTCGCCCAGAGCTCTGGGGCCAACGTCCTGACTTTC
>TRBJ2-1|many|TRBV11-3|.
CASSLDGSSYNEQFF
TGTGCCAGCAGCTTGGACGGGAGCTCCTACAATGAGCAGTTCTTC
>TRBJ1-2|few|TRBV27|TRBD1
CASSLTGGFNYGYTF
TGTGCCAGCAGCCTAACAGGGGGCTTCAACTATGGCTACACCTTC
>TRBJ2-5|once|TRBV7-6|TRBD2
CASSPLTGGTRRVLETQYF
TGTGCCAGCAGTCCTCTCACCGGGGGGACTAGGAGGGTACTAGAGACCCAGTACTTC
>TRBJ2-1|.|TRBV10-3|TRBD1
CAISWTGEGEQFF
TGTGCCATCAGTTGGACAGGGGAAGGTGAGCAGTTCTTC
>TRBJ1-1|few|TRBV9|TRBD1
CASSARGSFTEAFF
TGTGCCAGCAGCGCCAGGGGGTCGTTCACTGAAGCTTTCTTT
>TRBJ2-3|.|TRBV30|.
CAWSRALAPPDTQYF
TGTGCCTGGAGTAGGGCCCTCGCCCCCCCAGATACGCAGTATTTT
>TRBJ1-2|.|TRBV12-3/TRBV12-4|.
CASTRRRDSLSGYTF
TGTGCCAGCACCCGGCGCCGGGACTCCCTCTCTGGCTACACCTTC
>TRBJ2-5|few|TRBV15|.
CATVGLKETQYF
TGTGCCACCGTGGGGTTAAAAGAGACCCAGTACTTC
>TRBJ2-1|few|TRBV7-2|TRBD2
CASSLRGTREQFF
TGTGCCAGCAGCTTAAGGGGGACTAGGGAGCAGTTCTTC
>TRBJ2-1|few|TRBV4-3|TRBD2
CASSQPMAGGYNEQFF
TGCGCCAGCAGCCAACCGATGGCGGGGGGGTACAATGAGCAGTTCTTC
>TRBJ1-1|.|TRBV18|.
CASSPTPGPPNTEAFF
TGTGCCAGCTCACCTACACCGGGACCGCCGAACACTGAAGCTTTCTTT
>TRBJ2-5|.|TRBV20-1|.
CSAAQETQYF
TGCAGTGCGGCTCAAGAGACCCAGTACTTC
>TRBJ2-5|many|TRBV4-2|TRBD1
CASSQERRQGRETQYF
TGTGCCAGCAGCCAAGAAAGGAGACAGGGCAGGGAGACCCAGTACTTC
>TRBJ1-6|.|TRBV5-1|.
CASSRGDSSYNSPLHF
TGCGCCAGCAGCCGGGGTGACAGCTCCTATAATTCACCCCTCCACTTT
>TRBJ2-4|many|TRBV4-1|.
CASSQAGGTKNIQYF
TGCGCCAGCAGCCAGGCTGGCGGGACCAAAAACATTCAGTACTTC
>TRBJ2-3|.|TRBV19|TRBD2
CASSLHRGVLEEDTQYF
TGTGCCAGTAGTTTACATCGGGGGGTCCTCGAGGAGGATACGCAGTATTTT
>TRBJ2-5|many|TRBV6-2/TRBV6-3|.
CASSPRQGADQETQYF
TGTGCCAGCAGTCCCCGGCAGGGTGCGGACCAAGAGACCCAGTACTTC
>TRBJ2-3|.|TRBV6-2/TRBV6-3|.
CASSYESHTQYF
TGTGCCAGCAGTTACGAGTCCCATACGCAGTATTTT
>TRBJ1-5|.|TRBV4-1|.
CASSQEDRGGRQPQHF
TGCGCCAGCAGCCAAGAAGACAGAGGTGGACGTCAGCCCCAGCATTTT
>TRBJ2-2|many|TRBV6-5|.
CASSYSTGELFF
TGTGCCAGCAGCTATAGCACCGGGGAGCTGTTTTTT
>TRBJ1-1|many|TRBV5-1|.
CASSLIDRNTEAFF
TGCGCCAGCAGCTTGATTGACAGGAACACTGAAGCTTTCTTT
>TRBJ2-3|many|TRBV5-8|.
CASSLGYSGVADTQYF
TGTGCCAGCAGCTTGGGGTATTCCGGGGTGGCGGATACGCAGTATTTT
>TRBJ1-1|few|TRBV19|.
CASSIGGSTEAFF
TGTGCCAGTAGTATCGGAGGGAGCACTGAAGCTTTCTTT
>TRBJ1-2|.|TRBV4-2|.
CASSQGIWTSNYGYTF
TGTGCCAGCAGCCAAGGTATCTGGACAAGCAACTATGGCTACACCTTC
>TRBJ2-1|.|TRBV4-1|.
CASRGGSQYNEQFF
TGCGCCAGCAGAGGGGGATCACAGTACAATGAGCAGTTCTTC
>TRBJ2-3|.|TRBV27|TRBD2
CASSFGVAGGFGTQYF
TGTGCCAGCAGTTTCGGGGTAGCGGGGGGATTCGGTACGCAGTATTTT
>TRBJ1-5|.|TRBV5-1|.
CASSARPTNQPQHF
TGCGCCAGCAGCGCACGGCCTACGAATCAGCCCCAGCATTTT
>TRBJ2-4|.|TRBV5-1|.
CASSGGSVVDIQYF
TGCGCCAGCAGCGGCGGGTCGGTAGTAGACATTCAGTACTTC
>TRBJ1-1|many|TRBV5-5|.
CASSGRGLTEAFF
TGTGCCAGCAGTGGGCGGGGCCTCACTGAAGCTTTCTTT
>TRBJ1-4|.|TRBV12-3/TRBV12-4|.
CASRSHLVGSNEKLFF
TGTGCCAGCAGGTCCCACCTCGTTGGAAGTAATGAAAAACTGTTTTTT
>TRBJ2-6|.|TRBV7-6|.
CASSLFGSGANVLTF
TGTGCCAGCAGCTTATTTGGGTCCGGGGCCAACGTCCTGACTTTC
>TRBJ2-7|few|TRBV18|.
CASSPQGDEQYF
TGTGCCAGCTCACCACAGGGCGACGAGCAGTACTTC
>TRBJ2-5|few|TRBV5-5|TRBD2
CASSLSAGGLETQYF
TGTGCCAGCAGCTTGTCAGCGGGGGGGCTGGAGACCCAGTACTTC
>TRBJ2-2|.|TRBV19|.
CASSPPLVSTGELFF
TGTGCCAGTAGCCCCCCTCTCGTGTCGACCGGGGAGCTGTTTTTT
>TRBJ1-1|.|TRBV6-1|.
CASSESGRPLNTEAFF
TGTGCCAGCAGTGAATCAGGACGGCCCCTGAACACTGAAGCTTTCTTT
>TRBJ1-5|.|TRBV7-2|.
CASSLSGAFEPQHF
TGTGCCAGCAGCTTAAGTGGGGCTTTTGAGCCCCAGCATTTT
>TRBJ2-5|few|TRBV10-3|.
CAISELGAEETQYF
TGTGCCATCAGTGAACTGGGGGCAGAAGAGACCCAGTACTTC
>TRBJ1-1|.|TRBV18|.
CASSTLRLQNTEAFF
TGTGCCAGCTCCACGTTACGACTGCAGAACACTGAAGCTTTCTTT
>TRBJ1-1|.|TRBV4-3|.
CASSLNLRQRNTEAFF
TGCGCCAGCAGCCTCAATCTCAGACAGAGGAACACTGAAGCTTTCTTT